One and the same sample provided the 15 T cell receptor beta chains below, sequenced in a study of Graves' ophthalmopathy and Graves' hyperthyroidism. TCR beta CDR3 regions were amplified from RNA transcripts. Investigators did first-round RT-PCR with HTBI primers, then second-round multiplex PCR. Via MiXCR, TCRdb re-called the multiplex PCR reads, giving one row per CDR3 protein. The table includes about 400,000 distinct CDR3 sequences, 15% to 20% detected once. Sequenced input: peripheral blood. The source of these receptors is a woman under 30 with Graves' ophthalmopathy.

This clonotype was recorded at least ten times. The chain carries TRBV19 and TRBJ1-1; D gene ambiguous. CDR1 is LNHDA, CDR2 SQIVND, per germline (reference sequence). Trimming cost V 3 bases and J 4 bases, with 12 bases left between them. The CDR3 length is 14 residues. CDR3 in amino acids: CASSIGRSSTEAFF. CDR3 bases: TGTGCCAGTAGTATTGGAAGATCTAGCACTGAAGCTTTCTTT.

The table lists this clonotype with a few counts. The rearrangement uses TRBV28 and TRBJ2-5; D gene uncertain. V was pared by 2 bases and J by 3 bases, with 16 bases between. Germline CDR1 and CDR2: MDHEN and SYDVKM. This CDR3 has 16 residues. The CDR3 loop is CASSLGLGQAEETQYF. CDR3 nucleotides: TGTGCCAGCAGTTTAGGCCTAGGGCAGGCGGAAGAGACCCAGTACTTC. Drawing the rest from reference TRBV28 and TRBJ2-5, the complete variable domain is DVKVTQSSRYLVKRTGEKVFLECVQDMDHENMFWYRQDPGLGLRLIYFSYDVKMKEKGDIPEGYSVSREKKERFSLILESASTNQTSMYLCASSLGLGQAEETQYFGPGTRLLVL.

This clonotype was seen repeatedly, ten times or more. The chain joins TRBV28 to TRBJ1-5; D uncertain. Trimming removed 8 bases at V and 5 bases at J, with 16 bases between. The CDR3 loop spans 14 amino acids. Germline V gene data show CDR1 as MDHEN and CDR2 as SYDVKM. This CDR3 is CASLEVRTHQPQHF. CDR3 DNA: TGTGCCAGCCTCGAGGTGAGGACGCATCAGCCCCAGCATTTT.

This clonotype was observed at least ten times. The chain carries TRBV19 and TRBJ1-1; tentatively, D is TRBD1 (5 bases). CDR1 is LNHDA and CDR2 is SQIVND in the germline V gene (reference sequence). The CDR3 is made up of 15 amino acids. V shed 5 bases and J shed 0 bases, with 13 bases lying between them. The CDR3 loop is CASSLPPTVNTEAFF. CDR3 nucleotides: TGTGCCAGTAGTCTGCCCCCGACAGTGAACACTGAAGCTTTCTTT.

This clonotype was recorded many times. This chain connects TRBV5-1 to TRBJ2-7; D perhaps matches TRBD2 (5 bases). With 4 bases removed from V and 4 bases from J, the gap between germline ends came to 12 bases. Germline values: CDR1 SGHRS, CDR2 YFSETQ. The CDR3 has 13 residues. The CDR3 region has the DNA TGCGCCAGCAGCGAGGACGGACTTTACGAGCAGTACTTC. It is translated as CASSEDGLYEQYF.

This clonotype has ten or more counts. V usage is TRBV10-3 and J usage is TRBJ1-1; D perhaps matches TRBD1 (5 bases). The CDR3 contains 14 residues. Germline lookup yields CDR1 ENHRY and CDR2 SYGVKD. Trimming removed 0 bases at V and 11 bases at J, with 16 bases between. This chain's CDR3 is CAISESGTPIGAFF. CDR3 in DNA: TGTGCCATCAGTGAGTCTGGGACGCCTATCGGGGCTTTCTTT.

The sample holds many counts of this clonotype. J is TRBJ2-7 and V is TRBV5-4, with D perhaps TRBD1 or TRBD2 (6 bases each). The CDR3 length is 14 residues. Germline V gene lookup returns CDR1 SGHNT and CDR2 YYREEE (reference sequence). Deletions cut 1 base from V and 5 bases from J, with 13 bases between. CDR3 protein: CASSLFTGAHEQYF. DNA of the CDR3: TGTGCCAGCAGCTTGTTTACGGGGGCCCACGAGCAGTACTTC.

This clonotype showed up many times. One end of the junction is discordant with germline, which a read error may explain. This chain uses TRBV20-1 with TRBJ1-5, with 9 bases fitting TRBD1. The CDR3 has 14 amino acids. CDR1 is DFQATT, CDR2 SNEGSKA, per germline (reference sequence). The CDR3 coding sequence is TGCAGTGCCAGAGTACAGGGGGCTGGTCAGCCCCAGCATTTT. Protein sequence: CSARVQGAGQPQHF.

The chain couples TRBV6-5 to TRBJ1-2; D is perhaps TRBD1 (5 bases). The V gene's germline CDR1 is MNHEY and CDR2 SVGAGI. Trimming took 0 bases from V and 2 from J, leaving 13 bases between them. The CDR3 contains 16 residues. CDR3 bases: TGTGCCAGCAGTTACTCCGGGGGACTTGGGAACTATGGCTACACCTTC. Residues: CASSYSGGLGNYGYTF.

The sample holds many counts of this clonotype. In nucleotides, the CDR3 is TGTGCCAGCAGCTTCGGGGCCTATAGCAATCAGCCCCAGCATTTT. Translation: CASSFGAYSNQPQHF. J is TRBJ1-5 and V is TRBV7-2; D might be TRBD1 (5 bases). From germline, CDR1 is SGHTA and CDR2 FQGNSA. The CDR3 has 15 amino acids. The germline V and J ends were trimmed by 3 bases and 0 bases, with 9 bases remaining between them.

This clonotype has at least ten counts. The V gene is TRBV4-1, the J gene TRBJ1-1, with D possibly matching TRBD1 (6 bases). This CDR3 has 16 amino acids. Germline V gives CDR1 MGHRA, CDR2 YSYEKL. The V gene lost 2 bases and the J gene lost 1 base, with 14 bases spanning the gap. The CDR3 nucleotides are TGCGCCAGCAGCCAACGGCCCGGACAGCAGAACACTGAAGCTTTCTTT. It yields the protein CASSQRPGQQNTEAFF.

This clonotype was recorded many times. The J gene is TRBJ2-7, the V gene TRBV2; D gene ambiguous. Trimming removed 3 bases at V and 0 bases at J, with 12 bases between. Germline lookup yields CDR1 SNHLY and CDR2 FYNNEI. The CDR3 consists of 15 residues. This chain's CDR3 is CASSDDSPSSYEQYF. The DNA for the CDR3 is TGTGCCAGCAGTGATGACTCCCCGAGCTCCTACGAGCAGTACTTC.

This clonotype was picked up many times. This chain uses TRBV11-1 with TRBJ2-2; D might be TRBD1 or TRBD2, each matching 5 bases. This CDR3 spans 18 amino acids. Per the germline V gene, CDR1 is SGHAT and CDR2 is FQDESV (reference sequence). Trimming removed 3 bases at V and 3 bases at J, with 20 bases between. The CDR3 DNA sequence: TGTGCCAGCAGCTTGGGCCGGGTGAGGGACCGCGACACCGGGGAGCTGTTTTTT. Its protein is CASSLGRVRDRDTGELFF.

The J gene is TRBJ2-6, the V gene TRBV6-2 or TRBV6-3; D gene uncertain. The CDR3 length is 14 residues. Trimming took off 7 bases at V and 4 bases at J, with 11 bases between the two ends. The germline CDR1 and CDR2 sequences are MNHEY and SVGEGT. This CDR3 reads CASIRLGGANVLTF. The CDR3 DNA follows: TGTGCCAGCATTCGGCTTGGCGGGGCCAACGTCCTGACTTTC.

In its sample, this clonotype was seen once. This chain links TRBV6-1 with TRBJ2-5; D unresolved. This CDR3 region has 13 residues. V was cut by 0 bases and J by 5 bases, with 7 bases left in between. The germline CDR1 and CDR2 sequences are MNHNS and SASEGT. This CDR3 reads CASSEAGWETQYF. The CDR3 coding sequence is TGTGCCAGCAGTGAAGCAGGGTGGGAGACCCAGTACTTC.